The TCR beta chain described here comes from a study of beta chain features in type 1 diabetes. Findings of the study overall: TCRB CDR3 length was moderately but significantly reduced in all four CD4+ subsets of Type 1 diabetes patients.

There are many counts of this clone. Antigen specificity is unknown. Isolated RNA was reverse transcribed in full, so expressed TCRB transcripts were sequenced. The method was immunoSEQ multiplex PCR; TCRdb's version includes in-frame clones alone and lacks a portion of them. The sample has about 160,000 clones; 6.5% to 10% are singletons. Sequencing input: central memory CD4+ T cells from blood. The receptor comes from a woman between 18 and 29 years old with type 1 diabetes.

CDR3 bases: TGCGCCAGCAGCCCCTGGGGGGCAGGGGGCGGCTATGGCTACACCTTC. This sequence encodes CASSPWGAGGGYGYTF. The chain employs TRBV4-3 and TRBJ1-2; 8 bases align to TRBD1. The CDR3 is 16 residues long. The germline V gene has CDR1 LGHNA and CDR2 YSLEER. After removal of 4 bases from V and 4 bases from J, the junction contained 11 bases not matched to a gene.